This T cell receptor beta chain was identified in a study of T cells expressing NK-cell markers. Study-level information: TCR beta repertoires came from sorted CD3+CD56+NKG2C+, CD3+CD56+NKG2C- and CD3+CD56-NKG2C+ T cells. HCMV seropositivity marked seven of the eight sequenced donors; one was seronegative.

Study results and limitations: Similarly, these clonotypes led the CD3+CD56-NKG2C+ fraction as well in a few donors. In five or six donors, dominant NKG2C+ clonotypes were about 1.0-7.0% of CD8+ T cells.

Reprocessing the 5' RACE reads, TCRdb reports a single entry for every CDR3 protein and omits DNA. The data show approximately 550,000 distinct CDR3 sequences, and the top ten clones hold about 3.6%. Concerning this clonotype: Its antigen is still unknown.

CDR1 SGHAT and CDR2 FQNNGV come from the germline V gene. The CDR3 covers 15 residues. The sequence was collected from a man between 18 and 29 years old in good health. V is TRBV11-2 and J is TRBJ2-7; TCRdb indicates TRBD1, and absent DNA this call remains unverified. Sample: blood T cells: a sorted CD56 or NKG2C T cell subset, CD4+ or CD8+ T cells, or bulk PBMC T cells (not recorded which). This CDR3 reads CASSGRGQFYYEQYF.